One and the same sample provided the 11 T cell receptor beta chains below, sequenced in a study of cytomegalovirus exposure and HLA in healthy donors. Primers included in the PCR were 60 Vbeta and 13 Jbeta primers. The data were produced by immunoSEQ multiplex PCR, yet TCRdb's version contains in-frame clones alone and is incomplete. Of about 120,000 clones in the sample, under 12% were seen once. The specimen sequenced was PBMCs. The receptors stem from a woman aged 18-30 years in good health and CMV-seropositive.

The V and J genes are TRBV6-1 and TRBJ2-5, with D unresolved. Gene TRBJ2-7 matches the end of the DNA better, so the J call may be wrong. CDR1 is MNHNS and CDR2 is SASEGT in the germline V gene. The CDR3 totals 13 residues. The CDR3 here is CASSESSYYEQYF. Here the CDR3 DNA reads TGTGCCAGCAGTGAATCCAGCTACTACGAGCAGTACTTC.

This clone came up a few times. The chain combines TRBV10-2 with TRBJ2-6; D is ambiguous. This CDR3 contains 17 residues. Trimming stripped 5 bases from V and 0 bases from J, with 14 bases between. Germline-derived CDR1 and CDR2 are WSHSY and SAAADI. CDR3 residues: CASSSNSLSSGANVLTF. Here the CDR3 DNA reads TGCGCCAGCAGTTCAAACAGCCTAAGCTCTGGGGCCAACGTCCTGACTTTC.

This clone was detected a few times. One junction end disagrees with the germline gene, perhaps due to a read error. The chain has TRBV7-7 and TRBJ1-3, with D perhaps TRBD1 (5 bases). The CDR3 is made up of 15 amino acids. The V gene's germline CDR1 is SSHAT and CDR2 FNYEAQ (reference sequence). The CDR3: CASSQGLTPGNTIYF. The CDR3 coding sequence is TGTGCTAGCAGCCAGGGCCTTACCCCAGGAAACACCATATATTTT.

This clone was seen only a few times. The V gene is TRBV30, the J gene TRBJ1-1, with D perhaps TRBD1 (6 bases). Germline V gives CDR1 GTSNPN, CDR2 SVGIG (reference sequence). With 3 bases removed from V and 5 bases from J, the gap between germline ends came to 13 bases. The CDR3 has 13 amino acids. CDR3: CAWSRGFWTEAFF. DNA for the CDR3: TGTGCCTGGAGCAGGGGCTTTTGGACTGAAGCTTTCTTT. Full variable domain (outside the CDR3, taken from reference TRBV30 and TRBJ1-1): SQTIHQWPATLVQPVGSPLSLECTVEGTSNPNLYWYRQAAGRGLQLLFYSVGIGQISSEVPQNLSASRPQDRQFILSSKKLLLSDSGFYLCAWSRGFWTEAFFGQGTRLTVV.

This clone was counted a few times. The chain is built from TRBV27 and TRBJ1-2, with 7 bases aligning to TRBD1. Trimming took 10 bases from V and 4 from J; bases not matched to a gene: 3. Germline CDR1 MNHEY, CDR2 SMNVEV (reference sequence). This CDR3 region has 11 residues. The DNA for the CDR3 is TGTGCCACCCGGGACAGCTATGGCTACACCTTC. This encodes CATRDSYGYTF.

This clone showed up just a few times. This rearrangement joins TRBV29-1 to TRBJ1-5; TRBD1 aligns across 8 bases. There are 14 residues in the CDR3. J lost 2 bases, V lost 7 bases, and 7 bases had no gene match. CDR1 and CDR2 (germline): SQVTM, ANQGSEA. The CDR3 DNA is TGCAGCGCCACCCTGACAGGGGGCAATCAGCCCCAGCATTTT. Amino acids: CSATLTGGNQPQHF.

This clone has just a few counts. The chain combines TRBV2 with TRBJ2-3; 14 nucleotides agree with TRBD2. V shed 10 bases, J shed 5 bases, and the junction held 11 bases outside the gene matches. This CDR3 spans 16 amino acids. Germline V gives CDR1 SNHLY, CDR2 FYNNEI. CDR3 DNA sequence: TGTGCCACCCTCGGTGTCGGACTAGCGGGAGGAGATACGCAGTATTTT. Its translation is CATLGVGLAGGDTQYF.

The chain has TRBV5-1 and TRBJ2-3, with TRBD1 matching 8 bases. V was pared by 1 base and J by 0 bases, with 4 bases of the junction left unmatched. The CDR3 is made up of 16 amino acids. CDR1 and CDR2 from the germline V gene are SGHRS and YFSETQ. Written as DNA, the CDR3 is TGCGCCAGCAGCTTGCGACAGGGGCCGAGCACAGATACGCAGTATTTT. This gives the protein CASSLRQGPSTDTQYF.

V gene TRBV2 combines with J gene TRBJ2-7, with 7 bases that match TRBD2. The CDR3 has 14 amino acids. Per germline, CDR1 SNHLY and CDR2 FYNNEI. V dropped 7 bases and J dropped 0; count of bases not matched to a gene: 6. This chain's CDR3 is CASNPSGPSYEQYF. CDR3 sequence (DNA): TGTGCCAGCAACCCTAGCGGACCCTCCTACGAGCAGTACTTC. Full variable domain (rest looked up from reference TRBV2 and TRBJ2-7): EPEVTQTPSHQVTQMGQEVILRCVPISNHLYFYWYRQILGQKVEFLVSFYNNEISEKSEIFDDQFSVERPDGSNFTLKIRSTKLEDSAMYFCASNPSGPSYEQYFGPGTRLTVT.

The chain combines TRBV28 with TRBJ2-7; TRBD2 matches at 8 bases. Germline CDR1 MDHEN, CDR2 SYDVKM. The V gene end was trimmed by 7 bases and the J gene end by 3 bases; junction bases not matched to a gene: 8. CDR3 size: 14 residues. The CDR3 DNA is TGTGCCAGCAACACCGGGACTAGAGTCTACGAGCAGTACTTC. Translation: CASNTGTRVYEQYF.

This clone appeared a few times. This sequence joins TRBV7-8 and TRBJ2-3; no clear D. Germline loops: CDR1 SGHVS, CDR2 FQNEAQ. The CDR3 has 13 residues. The germline V and J ends were trimmed by 1 base and 6 bases, with 8 bases remaining between them. CDR3 nucleotide sequence: TGTGCCAGCAGCTTAGGATACGGGGATACGCAGTATTTT. It yields the protein CASSLGYGDTQYF.